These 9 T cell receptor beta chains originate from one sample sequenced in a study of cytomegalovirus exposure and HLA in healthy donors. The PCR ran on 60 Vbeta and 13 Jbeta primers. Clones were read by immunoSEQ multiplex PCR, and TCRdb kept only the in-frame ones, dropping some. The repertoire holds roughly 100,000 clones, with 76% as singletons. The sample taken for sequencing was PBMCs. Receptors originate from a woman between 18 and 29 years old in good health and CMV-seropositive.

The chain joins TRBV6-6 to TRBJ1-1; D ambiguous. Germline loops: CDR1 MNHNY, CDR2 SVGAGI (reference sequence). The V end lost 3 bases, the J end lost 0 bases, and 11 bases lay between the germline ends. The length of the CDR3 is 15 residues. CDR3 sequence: CASSYLKLLNTEAFF. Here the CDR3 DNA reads TGTGCCAGCAGTTATCTCAAGCTTTTGAACACTGAAGCTTTCTTT.

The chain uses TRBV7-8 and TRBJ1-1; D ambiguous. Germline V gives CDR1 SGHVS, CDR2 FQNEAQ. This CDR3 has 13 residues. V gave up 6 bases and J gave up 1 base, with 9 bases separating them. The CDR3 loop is CASRLSGNTEAFF. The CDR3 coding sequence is TGTGCCAGCAGGCTGTCGGGGAACACTGAAGCTTTCTTT.

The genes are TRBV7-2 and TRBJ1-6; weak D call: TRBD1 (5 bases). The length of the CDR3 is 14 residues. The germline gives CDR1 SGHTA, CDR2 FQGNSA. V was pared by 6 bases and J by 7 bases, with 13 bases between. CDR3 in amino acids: CASRRQFLNSPLHF. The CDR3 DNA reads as TGTGCCAGCAGGCGACAGTTCCTAAATTCACCCCTCCACTTT.

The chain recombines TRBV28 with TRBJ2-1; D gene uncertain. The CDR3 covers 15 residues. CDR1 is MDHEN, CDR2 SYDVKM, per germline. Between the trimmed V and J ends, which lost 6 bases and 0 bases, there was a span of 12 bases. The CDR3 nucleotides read TGTGCCAGCAGAACACACCAAAGCTCCTACAATGAGCAGTTCTTC. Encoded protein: CASRTHQSSYNEQFF.

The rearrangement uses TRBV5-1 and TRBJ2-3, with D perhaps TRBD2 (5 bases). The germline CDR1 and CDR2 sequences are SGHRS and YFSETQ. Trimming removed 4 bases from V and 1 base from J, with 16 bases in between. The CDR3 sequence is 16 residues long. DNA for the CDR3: TGCGCCAGCAGCCCGCTGTTTACCGGGGGCACAGATACGCAGTATTTT. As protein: CASSPLFTGGTDTQYF.

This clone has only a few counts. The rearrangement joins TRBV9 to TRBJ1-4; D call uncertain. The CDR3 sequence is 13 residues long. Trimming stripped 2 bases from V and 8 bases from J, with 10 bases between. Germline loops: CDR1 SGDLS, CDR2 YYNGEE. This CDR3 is CASSVTDSEKLFF. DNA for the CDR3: TGTGCCAGCAGCGTCACCGACTCCGAAAAACTGTTTTTT.

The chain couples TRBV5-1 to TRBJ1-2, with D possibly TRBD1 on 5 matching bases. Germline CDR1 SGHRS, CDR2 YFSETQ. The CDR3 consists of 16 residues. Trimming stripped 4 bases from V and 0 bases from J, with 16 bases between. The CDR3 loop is CASSPISGNTNYGYTF. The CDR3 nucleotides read TGCGCCAGCAGCCCCATCTCAGGGAACACTAACTATGGCTACACCTTC. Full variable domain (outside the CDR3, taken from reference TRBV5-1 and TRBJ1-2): KAGVTQTPRYLIKTRGQQVTLSCSPISGHRSVSWYQQTPGQGLQFLFEYFSETQRNKGNFPGRFSGRQFSNSRSEMNVSTLELGDSALYLCASSPISGNTNYGYTFGSGTRLTVV.

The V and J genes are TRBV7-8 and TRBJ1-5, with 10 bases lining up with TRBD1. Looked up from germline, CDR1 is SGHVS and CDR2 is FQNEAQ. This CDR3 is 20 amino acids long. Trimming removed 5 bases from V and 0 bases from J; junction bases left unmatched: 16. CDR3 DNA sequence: TGTGCCAGCAGCCCGACCGGGGACAGGGGAGGATGGGGTAGCAATCAGCCCCAGCATTTT. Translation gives CASSPTGDRGGWGSNQPQHF. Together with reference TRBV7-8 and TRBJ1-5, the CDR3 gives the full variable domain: GAGVSQSPRYKVAKRGQDVALRCDPISGHVSLFWYQQALGQGPEFLTYFQNEAQLDKSGLPSDRFFAERPEGSVSTLKIQRTQQEDSAVYLCASSPTGDRGGWGSNQPQHFGDGTRLSIL.

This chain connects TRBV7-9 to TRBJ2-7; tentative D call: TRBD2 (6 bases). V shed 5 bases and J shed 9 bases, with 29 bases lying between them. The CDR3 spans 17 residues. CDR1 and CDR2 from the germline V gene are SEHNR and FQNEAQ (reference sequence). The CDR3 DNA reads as TGTGCCAGCAGCCCCACCCGCGCGGGGCAGTTCCTACGAGGGCAGTACTTC. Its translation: CASSPTRAGQFLRGQYF.